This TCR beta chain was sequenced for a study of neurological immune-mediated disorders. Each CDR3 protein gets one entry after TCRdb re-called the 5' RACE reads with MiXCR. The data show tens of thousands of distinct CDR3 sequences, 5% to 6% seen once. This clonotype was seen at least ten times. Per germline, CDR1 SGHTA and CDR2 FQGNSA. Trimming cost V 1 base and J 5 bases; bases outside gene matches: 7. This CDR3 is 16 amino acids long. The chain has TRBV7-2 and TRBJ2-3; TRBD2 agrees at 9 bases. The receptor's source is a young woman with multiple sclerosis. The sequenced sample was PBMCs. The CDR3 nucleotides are TGTGCCAGCAGCTTAGTCGCGGGAGGGCCTGAAGATACGCAGTATTTT. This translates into CASSLVAGGPEDTQYF.